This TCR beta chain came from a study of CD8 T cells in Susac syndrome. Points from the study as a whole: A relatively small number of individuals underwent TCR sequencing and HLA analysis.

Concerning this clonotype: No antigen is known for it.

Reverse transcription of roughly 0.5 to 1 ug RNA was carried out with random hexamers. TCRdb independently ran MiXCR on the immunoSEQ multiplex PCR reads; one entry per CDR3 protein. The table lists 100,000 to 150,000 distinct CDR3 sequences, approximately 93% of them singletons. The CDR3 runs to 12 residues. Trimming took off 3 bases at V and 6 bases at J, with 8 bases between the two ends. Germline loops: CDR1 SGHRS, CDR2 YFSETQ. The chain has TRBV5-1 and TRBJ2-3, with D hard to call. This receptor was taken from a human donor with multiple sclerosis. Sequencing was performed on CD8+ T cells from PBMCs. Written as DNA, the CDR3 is TGCGCCAGCAGCTCCGCATTGGATACGCAGTATTTT. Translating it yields CASSSALDTQYF.